Below, one T cell receptor beta chain is given with its context. No antigen is known for it. Trimming cost V 1 base and J 5 bases, with 7 bases left between them. Germline values: CDR1 LGHNT, CDR2 FRNRAP. This CDR3 contains 13 residues. This sample is drawn from a study of cytomegalovirus exposure and HLA in healthy donors. Findings and caveats of the study: CMV antigen specificity was confirmed in vitro for three CMV-associated chains. With DRB1 most and HLA-C fewest, TCR association rates differed between HLA loci in a later analysis. In an earlier analysis, productive rearrangement rates for most beta V segments clustered near 90% or 30%.

PCR involved 60 Vbeta and 13 Jbeta primers. Authors' data handling: Later, 65 million to 90 million unique TCR beta chains were counted in an analysis, and some 10 million of them were shared. Repertoires were generated with immunoSEQ multiplex PCR, while TCRdb's copy carries only in-frame clones and drops some. Clonal size and the V and J genes are those of that table, whereas D and trimming came from the DNA. The data contain over 80,000 clones, 80% to 90% of them singletons. This receptor was taken from a man aged 25 to 40 in good health and CMV-seropositive. What was sequenced was PBMCs. The chain employs TRBV12-5 and TRBJ2-3; no clear D gene. CDR3: CASGLALGDTQYF. In nucleotides, the CDR3 is TGTGCTAGTGGTTTGGCGCTCGGAGATACGCAGTATTTT.